Listed here are 16 T cell receptor beta chains from one sample, sequenced in a study of T-cell memory formation after mild COVID-19. TCRdb called the 5' RACE reads again in MiXCR, with one record for every CDR3 protein. Of 400,000 to 550,000 distinct CDR3 sequences listed, around a quarter are singletons. Sequencing was carried out using PBMCs or a T cell subset sorted from them (not recorded which). The receptors were gathered from an adult woman who had mild COVID-19 (a few samples of this study predate the infection). Cell type and time point are not known.

This clonotype came up many times. The chain recombines TRBV7-8 with TRBJ2-1, with 12 bases fitting TRBD2. Germline trimming cut 7 bases from V and 9 bases from J; bases unmatched to any gene: 10. Germline V gene sequence: CDR1 SGHVS, CDR2 FQNEAQ. The CDR3 is 15 amino acids. In nucleotides, the CDR3 is TGTGCCAGCAAGGATCTAGCGGGGGGGCCGAGTGAGCAGTTCTTC. It translates to CASKDLAGGPSEQFF.

The chain recombines TRBV21-1 with TRBJ2-1; whether TRBD1, the table's D call, matches the DNA was not checked. TRBV21-1 is a pseudogene. The CDR3 covers 14 residues. In DNA form, the CDR3 reads TGTGCCAGCAGTGGGAAAGGGAGGTCGAATGAGCAGTTCTTC. It encodes CASSGKGRSNEQFF.

This clonotype occurred a few times. The rearrangement joins TRBV9 to TRBJ2-2, with TRBD2 matching over 7 bases. The CDR3 contains 14 residues. V was clipped by 10 bases and J by 2 bases; unmatched bases: 8. CDR1 and CDR2 from the germline V gene are SGDLS and YYNGEE. The CDR3 region has the DNA TGTGCCGACACCGGGACTACAAACACCGGGGAGCTGTTTTTT. Its protein is CADTGTTNTGELFF.

This chain joins TRBV30 and TRBJ1-1; D possibly corresponds to TRBD1 (5 bases). CDR1 is GTSNPN, CDR2 SVGIG, per germline (reference sequence). Between the trimmed V and J ends, which lost 0 bases and 4 bases, there was a span of 9 bases. The CDR3 totals 13 residues. The CDR3 sequence is CAWSVVGTTEAFF. CDR3 in DNA: TGTGCCTGGAGTGTGGTAGGGACCACTGAAGCTTTCTTT.

J is TRBJ2-7 and V is TRBV7-2; TRBD1 matches 7 bases. The V gene's germline CDR1 is SGHTA and CDR2 FQGNSA. V dropped 3 bases and J dropped 3; count of bases not matched to a gene: 8. There are 15 residues in the CDR3. In DNA, the CDR3 is TGTGCCAGCAGCTTCTACAGGGGAGCTTACTACGAGCAGTACTTC. This sequence encodes CASSFYRGAYYEQYF.

The chain recombines TRBV30 with TRBJ2-7; tentative D call: TRBD2 (5 bases). Trimming took off 3 bases at V and 3 bases at J, with 9 bases between the two ends. The CDR3 is made up of 12 amino acids. CDR1 and CDR2 (germline): GTSNPN, SVGIG (reference sequence). The CDR3 loop is CAWSPTSYEQYF. In DNA form, the CDR3 reads TGTGCCTGGAGCCCTACTAGCTACGAGCAGTACTTC.

The V gene is TRBV5-1, the J gene TRBJ2-1; tentatively, D is TRBD1 or TRBD2 (5 bases each). This CDR3 spans 13 amino acids. V lost 2 bases and J 6 bases, leaving 9 bases between the germline ends. CDR1 and CDR2 (germline): SGHRS, YFSETQ. This chain's CDR3 is CASSLEGTNEQFF. In DNA form, the CDR3 reads TGCGCCAGCAGCTTAGAAGGGACCAATGAGCAGTTCTTC.

Only a few counts were recorded for this clonotype. V gene TRBV4-1 combines with J gene TRBJ1-3; TRBD1 might be the D (5 bases). The CDR3 totals 15 residues. CDR1 is MGHRA, CDR2 YSYEKL, per germline. Between the trimmed V and J ends, which lost 4 bases and 0 bases, there was a span of 10 bases. CDR3 sequence reads: CASSLPGPSGNTIYF. CDR3 coding DNA: TGCGCCAGCAGCCTCCCAGGGCCCTCTGGAAACACCATATATTTT.

The CDR3 loop is CASSQEPAGGPDYNEQFF. CDR3 DNA sequence: TGTGCCAGCAGCCAAGAGCCAGCGGGGGGGCCCGATTACAATGAGCAGTTCTTC. This rearrangement joins TRBV4-2 to TRBJ2-1, with 10 bases that match TRBD2. CDR1 and CDR2 (germline): LGHNA, YNFKEQ. V shed 0 bases and J 4 bases; nucleotides not matched to a gene: 9. CDR3 length equals 18 residues.

The rearrangement joins TRBV30 to TRBJ2-1; the D gene is possibly TRBD2 (6 bases). V was clipped by 5 bases and J by 5 bases, with 16 bases between them. The CDR3 spans 14 residues. CDR1 GTSNPN and CDR2 SVGIG come from the germline V gene (reference sequence). CDR3 sequence: CAWSRGAGNNEQFF. The CDR3 DNA is TGTGCCTGGTCTCGCGGGGCGGGAAACAATGAGCAGTTCTTC.

This clonotype was observed a few times. The CDR3 coding sequence is TGTGCCATCAGTGACAACACCGAACAGGGGGCACAGTTCTTC. Its translation is CAISDNTEQGAQFF. This chain links TRBV10-3 with TRBJ2-1; 9 bases agree with TRBD1. Germline values: CDR1 ENHRY, CDR2 SYGVKD. With V trimmed by 3 bases and J by 13 bases, 10 bases remained unmatched. The CDR3 contains 14 residues.

This clonotype appeared a few times. Here the CDR3 DNA reads TGTGCCAGTAGTCCCGGACAAGCGGGAGTGTCCGGAGAGACCCAGTACTTC. It specifies CASSPGQAGVSGETQYF. This chain uses TRBV19 with TRBJ2-5, with 8 bases aligning to TRBD2. The germline gives CDR1 LNHDA, CDR2 SQIVND (reference sequence). With V trimmed by 5 bases and J by 4 bases, 15 bases remained unmatched. This CDR3 is built from 17 residues. Filled out from reference TRBV19 and TRBJ2-5, the complete variable domain reads DGGITQSPKYLFRKEGQNVTLSCEQNLNHDAMYWYRQDPGQGLRLIYYSQIVNDFQKGDIAEGYSVSREKKESFPLTVTSAQKNPTAFYLCASSPGQAGVSGETQYFGPGTRLLVL.

The chain carries TRBV4-2 and TRBJ1-1; D perhaps matches TRBD1 (5 bases). V lost 0 bases and J lost 1, with 9 bases in between. Germline-derived CDR1 and CDR2 are LGHNA and YNFKEQ. The CDR3 loop spans 15 amino acids. The CDR3 sequence: CASSQDGGSNTEAFF. The CDR3 coding sequence is TGTGCCAGCAGCCAAGATGGGGGGTCGAACACTGAAGCTTTCTTT.

This clonotype was seen only a few times. The rearrangement uses TRBV11-1 and TRBJ2-2, with TRBD1 as a possible D gene (5 bases). Germline CDR1 SGHAT, CDR2 FQDESV (reference sequence). Trimming shortened V by 0 bases and J by 6 bases, and 5 bases separated the two germline ends. The CDR3 covers 13 residues. This CDR3 is CASSLARAGELFF. CDR3 DNA sequence: TGTGCCAGCAGCTTAGCCAGGGCCGGGGAGCTGTTTTTT.

The CDR3 loop is CSAEVTDTQYF. CDR3 coding DNA: TGCAGTGCCGAGGTCACAGATACGCAGTATTTT. The V call is TRBV20-1, the J call TRBJ2-3; D unresolved. Germline V gene lookup returns CDR1 DFQATT and CDR2 SNEGSKA (reference sequence). This CDR3 is 11 amino acids long. Trimming left V 6 bases short and J 2 bases short, with 6 bases between.

Only a few counts were recorded for this clonotype. The chain is built from TRBV14 and TRBJ2-2; no clear D gene. Between the trimmed V and J ends, which lost 5 bases and 7 bases, there was a span of 11 bases. The CDR3 length is 13 residues. The germline V gene encodes CDR1 SGHDN and CDR2 FVKESK. The CDR3 here is CASSTTFSGELFF. The CDR3, as DNA: TGTGCCAGCAGCACCACATTTAGCGGGGAGCTGTTTTTT.